Below, 27 T cell receptor beta chains from the same sample are listed, as sequenced in a study of CD8+CD57+ T cells in acquired aplastic anemia. The TCR beta profiling, which covered VDJ combination and CDR3 sequence, was carried out using genomic DNA as the template. Via MiXCR, TCRdb re-called the reads, giving one row per CDR3 protein. Of fewer than 200,000 distinct CDR3 sequences in the sample, about two thirds were seen once. Patients included in sequencing had previously demonstrated CD8+CD57+ cell expansion by flow cytometry. Specimen: sorted CD4+, CD8+, or CD8+CD57+ T cells (not recorded which) from PBMCs. These receptors were taken from a human donor with aplastic anemia.

The V and J genes are TRBV5-5 and TRBJ2-2, with 9 bases matching TRBD1. The length of the CDR3 is 18 residues. The junction had 10 bases not matched to a gene; V was cut back by 4 bases and J by 0 bases. The germline CDR1 and CDR2 sequences are SGHKS and YYEKEE (reference sequence). The CDR3 protein is CASSPSWDRAANTGELFF. Written as DNA, the CDR3 is TGTGCCAGCAGCCCTTCATGGGACAGGGCTGCGAACACCGGGGAGCTGTTTTTT.

J is TRBJ2-7 and V is TRBV20-1, with no clear D. The V end lost 2 bases, the J end lost 3 bases, and 11 bases lay between the germline ends. This CDR3 is 13 amino acids long. Germline V lookup: CDR1 DFQATT, CDR2 SNEGSKA (reference sequence). The CDR3 nucleotides read TGCAGTGCTAGAAACTTCGAATACTACGAGCAGTACTTC. Amino acids: CSARNFEYYEQYF.

The chain uses TRBV7-9 and TRBJ2-1, with 8 bases aligning to TRBD1. The J segment lost 9 bases and the V segment lost 11 bases, leaving 15 bases of the junction unmatched. The CDR3 spans 14 residues. The germline gives CDR1 SEHNR, CDR2 FQNEAQ (reference sequence). The CDR3 DNA sequence: TGTGCCGTCCAGACCGGGACAGGCATCCCTGAGCAGTTCTTC. This encodes CAVQTGTGIPEQFF.

This clonotype was seen only a few times. This sequence joins TRBV6-1 and TRBJ1-1; a possible D gene is TRBD1 (6 bases). This CDR3 contains 14 residues. The V gene's germline CDR1 is MNHNS and CDR2 SASEGT. The V end was cut by 6 bases, the J end by 2 bases, with 13 bases between. The CDR3 here is CASSLRGGNTEAFF. DNA for the CDR3: TGTGCCAGCAGCTTACGCGGGGGCAACACTGAAGCTTTCTTT.

The rearrangement uses TRBV15 and TRBJ2-7; TRBD1 aligns across 9 bases. The germline V gene encodes CDR1 LNHNV and CDR2 YYDKDF (reference sequence). The CDR3 has 14 residues. Trimming took 8 bases from V and 2 from J; bases not matched to a gene: 7. The CDR3 DNA follows: TGTGCCACCCAAGTGCGGGACAGGGCCTACGAGCAGTACTTC. It specifies CATQVRDRAYEQYF.

V usage is TRBV5-1 and J usage is TRBJ2-3, with D possibly being TRBD1 (6 bases). The V end was cut by 7 bases, the J end by 3 bases, with 15 bases between. CDR3 length equals 14 residues. Germline CDR1 and CDR2: SGHRS and YFSETQ. DNA of the CDR3: TGCGCCAGCCGCCTCCTGGACAGTACAGATACGCAGTATTTT. The encoded protein is CASRLLDSTDTQYF.

The chain carries TRBV2 and TRBJ2-1; TRBD1 aligns across 8 bases. The CDR3 extends over 14 amino acids. In germline, CDR1 is SNHLY, CDR2 FYNNEI. With 7 bases clipped from V and 2 bases from J, the junction kept 4 bases outside the gene matches. CDR3: CASTPGQAYNEQFF. The CDR3, as DNA: TGTGCCAGCACACCGGGACAGGCCTACAATGAGCAGTTCTTC. The full variable domain, its missing parts supplied by reference TRBV2 and TRBJ2-1, is EPEVTQTPSHQVTQMGQEVILRCVPISNHLYFYWYRQILGQKVEFLVSFYNNEISEKSEIFDDQFSVERPDGSNFTLKIRSTKLEDSAMYFCASTPGQAYNEQFFGPGTRLTVL.

The rearrangement joins TRBV2 to TRBJ1-5, with TRBD1 matching over 7 bases. V was clipped by 6 bases and J by 3 bases; unmatched bases: 14. The CDR3 runs 17 residues. The germline gives CDR1 SNHLY, CDR2 FYNNEI. The CDR3 spells CASSLLTGTATNQPQHF. The CDR3 DNA reads as TGTGCCAGCAGCCTCTTAACCGGGACAGCTACCAATCAGCCCCAGCATTTT.

CDR3 sequence: CASSPGGLGEKLFF. In DNA, the CDR3 is TGCGCCAGCAGCCCTGGGGGGTTGGGTGAAAAACTGTTTTTT. The chain couples TRBV5-1 to TRBJ1-4; perhaps TRBD1 as D (5 bases). V lost 4 bases to trimming and J lost 7 bases, with 14 bases between them. Germline values: CDR1 SGHRS, CDR2 YFSETQ. The CDR3 has 14 amino acids.

V is TRBV29-1 and J is TRBJ2-1; tentatively, D is TRBD1 (5 bases). The CDR3 extends over 13 amino acids. Germline V gene lookup returns CDR1 SQVTM and CDR2 ANQGSEA. Trimming removed 3 bases at V and 2 bases at J, with 8 bases between. This chain's CDR3 is CSVDSRAYNEQFF. The CDR3 DNA reads as TGCAGCGTTGATTCCAGGGCCTACAATGAGCAGTTCTTC.

This clonotype was detected a few times. This rearrangement joins TRBV29-1 to TRBJ2-7; 9 bases map to TRBD2. The junction had 3 bases not matched to a gene; V was cut back by 4 bases and J by 2 bases. This CDR3 comprises 13 residues. Germline V gene lookup returns CDR1 SQVTM and CDR2 ANQGSEA. As DNA, the CDR3 is TGCAGCGTTGGTCGCGGGGGGGCCTACGAGCAGTACTTC. This translates into CSVGRGGAYEQYF.

The chain recombines TRBV24-1 with TRBJ2-3, with D tentatively TRBD1 (6 bases). The CDR3 has 15 residues. CDR1 is KGHDR, CDR2 SFDVKD, per germline. The ends were cut back, 4 bases at V and 1 base at J, with 11 bases in the middle. The CDR3 sequence: CATSDPRGRTDTQYF. The CDR3 coding sequence is TGTGCCACCAGTGACCCCAGGGGCCGCACAGATACGCAGTATTTT.

This clonotype was detected a few times. This chain links TRBV12-3 or TRBV12-4 with TRBJ2-7; no clear D gene. The CDR3 covers 13 residues. Between the trimmed V and J ends, which lost 1 base and 2 bases, there was a span of 6 bases. CDR3: CASSLGLAYEQYF. The CDR3 DNA is TGTGCCAGCAGTTTAGGGCTAGCCTACGAGCAGTACTTC.

This clonotype was counted between two and nine times. V usage is TRBV7-9 and J usage is TRBJ2-5; tentative D call: TRBD1 (5 bases). The CDR3 runs to 14 residues. The germline V gene encodes CDR1 SEHNR and CDR2 FQNEAQ (reference sequence). Trimming took off 6 bases at V and 4 bases at J, with 15 bases between the two ends. Here the CDR3 DNA reads TGTGCCAGCAGTCCCGACAGAGCTGGAGAGACCCAGTACTTC. It specifies CASSPDRAGETQYF.

CDR3 residues: CASSLEREHTDTQYF. As DNA, the CDR3 is TGTGCCAGCAGCTTAGAACGAGAACACACAGATACGCAGTATTTT. The chain has TRBV7-2 and TRBJ2-3, with D uncertain. V was clipped by 1 base and J by 2 bases, with 10 bases between them. The CDR3 runs to 15 residues. From germline, CDR1 is SGHTA and CDR2 FQGNSA.

The V and J genes are TRBV19 and TRBJ2-1; 8 bases map to TRBD2. J gave up 9 bases and V 5 bases, and 3 bases lay outside the gene matches. This CDR3 contains 12 residues. Germline values: CDR1 LNHDA, CDR2 SQIVND (reference sequence). The CDR3 loop reads CASSRGGTEQFF. In DNA form, the CDR3 reads TGTGCCAGTAGTCGGGGGGGGACTGAGCAGTTCTTC.

V gene TRBV2 combines with J gene TRBJ2-7; D is uncertain. CDR1 SNHLY and CDR2 FYNNEI come from the germline V gene. Trimming left V 4 bases short and J 4 bases short, with 11 bases between. This CDR3 region has 13 residues. The DNA of the CDR3 is TGTGCCAGCAGTGGAGTAGCCTCGTACGAGCAGTACTTC. Its translation: CASSGVASYEQYF.

The gene calls are TRBV4-3 and TRBJ2-7; 7 positions match TRBD2. Trimming cost V 2 bases and J 1 base; bases outside gene matches: 2. The CDR3 length is 14 residues. Germline lookup yields CDR1 LGHNA and CDR2 YSLEER. CDR3 in amino acids: CASSQYGGSYEQYF. In nucleotides, the CDR3 is TGCGCCAGCAGCCAATACGGGGGGTCCTACGAGCAGTACTTC.

V is TRBV12-3 or TRBV12-4 and J is TRBJ2-1; TRBD2 agrees at 7 bases. The trim removed 8 bases at V and 10 bases at J, leaving 11 bases unmatched. The CDR3 is 13 amino acids. CDR3 nucleotide sequence: TGTGCCAGCGCGTGGGATGACGGGGGGGAGCAGTTCTTC. Encoded protein: CASAWDDGGEQFF.

The chain uses TRBV12-3 or TRBV12-4 and TRBJ2-1, with D perhaps given as TRBD1 or TRBD2 (5 bases each). The germline V and J ends were trimmed by 3 bases and 8 bases, with 17 bases remaining between them. This CDR3 region has 15 residues. CDR3 in amino acids: CASSFPSRGVDEQFF. The CDR3 nucleotides are TGTGCCAGCAGTTTTCCCTCGCGAGGGGTGGATGAGCAGTTCTTC.

About this clonotype: One junction end disagrees with the germline gene, perhaps due to a read error. This sequence joins TRBV2 and TRBJ2-7, with a weak D call TRBD2 (5 bases). Germline values: CDR1 SNHLY, CDR2 FYNNEI. The CDR3 covers 12 residues. CDR3 nucleotides: TGTGCCAGCAGTGGGTCCAAGGGAGAGCAGTACTTT. Its translation is CASSGSKGEQYF.

The V gene is TRBV14, the J gene TRBJ2-5; 8 bases are shared with TRBD1. CDR3 length: 16 amino acids. Germline CDR1 reads SGHDN; CDR2 reads FVKESK. V gave up 1 base and J gave up 3 bases; unmatched junction bases: 7. For the CDR3, the DNA is TGTGCCAGCAGCCAAGGGCGGCGACAGGGGAAAGAGACCCAGTACTTC. Translation gives CASSQGRRQGKETQYF.

The chain uses TRBV29-1 and TRBJ1-1, with D hard to call. This CDR3 comprises 12 residues. CDR1 is SQVTM and CDR2 is ANQGSEA in the germline V gene. Trimming took off 8 bases at V and 0 bases at J, with 10 bases between the two ends. CDR3 in DNA: TGCAGCTCTCGGGGATTGAACACTGAAGCTTTCTTT. It encodes CSSRGLNTEAFF.

The table lists this clonotype with a count of one. Likely a read error: the CDR3 ends without its conserved phenylalanine or tryptophan. The chain uses TRBV15 and TRBJ1-3; possible D gene TRBD1, 5 bases. Germline lookup yields CDR1 LNHNV and CDR2 YYDKDF (reference sequence). This CDR3 is built from 15 residues. The V gene lost 3 bases and the J gene lost 8 bases, with 17 bases spanning the gap. The CDR3 loop is CATSRKGASTDTIYV. The CDR3 bases are TGTGCCACCAGCAGGAAAGGGGCAAGTACAGACACCATATATGTT.

The J gene is TRBJ2-3, the V gene TRBV10-3; D unclear. V lost 3 bases and J 2 bases, leaving 6 bases between the germline ends. There are 13 residues in the CDR3. Germline V CDR1 and CDR2: ENHRY, SYGVKD. In DNA, the CDR3 is TGTGCCATCAGTGACGATCCCACAGATACGCAGTATTTT. It is translated as CAISDDPTDTQYF.

This clonotype was seen a handful of times. The chain joins TRBV19 to TRBJ1-1; TRBD1 matches at 8 bases. The germline V gene has CDR1 LNHDA and CDR2 SQIVND (reference sequence). CDR3 size: 14 residues. V lost 3 bases and J lost 4; bases outside the gene matches: 4. CDR3 nucleotide sequence: TGTGCCAGTAGTATCCGGACAGGGAGCACTGAAGCTTTCTTT. It yields the protein CASSIRTGSTEAFF.

This chain links TRBV5-1 with TRBJ2-5; 7 bases agree with TRBD1. The germline gives CDR1 SGHRS, CDR2 YFSETQ. V was clipped by 6 bases and J by 3 bases; unmatched bases: 8. The CDR3 consists of 14 residues. CDR3 sequence: CASMIGTEKETQYF. For the CDR3, the DNA is TGCGCCAGCATGATTGGGACAGAAAAAGAGACCCAGTACTTC.